Shown below are 12 T cell receptor beta chains from a single sample sequenced in a study of yellow fever vaccine responses in identical twins. MiXCR, applied by TCRdb to the RT-PCR reads, yields one record per CDR3 protein. Of under 6,000 distinct CDR3 sequences listed, about three quarters are singletons. Sample: T cells from blood (PBMCs), unsorted or a sorted subset (not recorded which), taken before or after yellow fever vaccination (not recorded which). These receptors came from a woman aged 18-29 years who received the yellow fever vaccine.

The V call is TRBV29-1, the J call TRBJ2-7; 7 bases agree with TRBD2. The V and J ends lost 4 bases and 4 bases, in that order; junction bases with no gene match: 7. Germline assignment: CDR1 SQVTM and CDR2 ANQGSEA. This CDR3 is 13 amino acids long. This CDR3 is CSVGSGWEYEQYF. The CDR3 DNA is TGCAGCGTTGGTAGCGGGTGGGAGTACGAGCAGTACTTC.

This clonotype was observed a handful of times. The chain is built from TRBV5-1 and TRBJ2-1, with D maybe TRBD2 (6 bases). This CDR3 is 16 amino acids long. Germline CDR1 is SGHRS and CDR2 is YFSETQ. Trimming cost V 3 bases and J 0 bases, with 13 bases left between them. DNA for the CDR3: TGCGCCAGCAGCTGGTCCCGGGAGAGCTCCTACAATGAGCAGTTCTTC. Its translation is CASSWSRESSYNEQFF.

CDR3 in DNA: TGTGCCAGCAGTTACGGGGGCAGAACCTCCTACGAGCAGTACTTC. The encoded protein is CASSYGGRTSYEQYF. This rearrangement joins TRBV6-5 to TRBJ2-7; tentatively, D is TRBD1 (6 bases). This CDR3 has 15 residues. Deletions cut 2 bases from V and 0 bases from J, with 11 bases between. Germline V gives CDR1 MNHEY, CDR2 SVGAGI.

V is TRBV6-4 and J is TRBJ1-1; TRBD1 is a possible D gene (5 bases). The CDR3 runs to 15 residues. CDR1 MRHNA and CDR2 SNTAGT come from the germline V gene. V was cut by 5 bases and J by 4 bases, with 17 bases left in between. In DNA, the CDR3 is TGTGCCAGCAGTAACTACGGGGCCCTGCGCACTGAAGCTTTCTTT. It specifies CASSNYGALRTEAFF.

This clonotype was detected only a few times. Written as DNA, the CDR3 is TGTGCCAGCAGCCAAGCCCAGGTTGGCGAGCAGTACTTC. As protein: CASSQAQVGEQYF. This chain joins TRBV14 and TRBJ2-7; unclear D gene. CDR1 and CDR2 from the germline V gene are SGHDN and FVKESK. The germline V and J ends were trimmed by 1 base and 6 bases, with 10 bases remaining between them. The CDR3 runs to 13 residues.

As DNA, the CDR3 is TGCGCCAGCACTGTTTTGAGGCGTCCCTCTGGAAACACCATATATTTT. Amino acid sequence: CASTVLRRPSGNTIYF. The chain is built from TRBV10-1 and TRBJ1-3; no clear D. The germline gives CDR1 WNHNN, CDR2 SYGVQD (reference sequence). V lost 7 bases and J lost 0, with 16 bases in between. CDR3 length equals 16 residues.

This rearrangement joins TRBV15 to TRBJ1-6; D is ambiguous. The germline V and J ends were trimmed by 1 base and 9 bases, with 10 bases remaining between them. Germline V gene lookup returns CDR1 LNHNV and CDR2 YYDKDF (reference sequence). CDR3 length equals 14 residues. The CDR3 loop reads CATSRANQASPLHF. CDR3 coding DNA: TGTGCCACCAGCAGAGCGAACCAGGCTTCACCCCTCCACTTT.

The chain carries TRBV15 and TRBJ2-5, with TRBD1 identical over 11 bases. The CDR3 contains 15 residues. Losses at the gene ends were 3 bases for V and 3 bases for J; bases not matched to a gene: 3. CDR1 LNHNV and CDR2 YYDKDF come from the germline V gene (reference sequence). The CDR3 sequence: CATSREGQGEETQYF. Here the CDR3 DNA reads TGTGCCACCAGCAGGGAGGGACAGGGGGAAGAGACCCAGTACTTC.

The chain couples TRBV5-1 to TRBJ2-2; 7 bases are shared with TRBD1. Looked up from germline, CDR1 is SGHRS and CDR2 is YFSETQ. Germline trimming cut 2 bases from V and 1 base from J; bases unmatched to any gene: 2. The CDR3 is 15 residues long. The CDR3 nucleotides are TGCGCCAGCAGCTTACGACAGGGGAACACCGGGGAGCTGTTTTTT. Translation: CASSLRQGNTGELFF.

The V call is TRBV4-3, the J call TRBJ2-7; TRBD1 matches 8 bases. The V gene's germline CDR1 is LGHNA and CDR2 YSLEER. After removal of 1 base from V and 0 bases from J, the junction contained 8 bases not matched to a gene. The CDR3 consists of 17 residues. CDR3 amino acids: CASSQAGPDRASYEQYF. The CDR3 DNA reads TGCGCCAGCAGCCAAGCGGGACCGGACAGGGCCTCCTACGAGCAGTACTTC.

This chain joins TRBV12-3 or TRBV12-4 and TRBJ2-2; a weak D match, TRBD2 (5 bases). V dropped 4 bases and J dropped 0 bases, with 12 bases sitting between them. CDR3 length: 16 residues. The CDR3 loop is CASSSTAAPNTGELFF. In nucleotides, the CDR3 is TGTGCCAGCAGTTCCACAGCGGCCCCGAACACCGGGGAGCTGTTTTTT.

The rearrangement joins TRBV2 to TRBJ1-2, with D uncertain. Germline CDR1 and CDR2: SNHLY and FYNNEI. V was cut by 5 bases and J by 0 bases, with 10 bases left in between. The length of the CDR3 is 14 residues. Written as DNA, the CDR3 is TGTGCCAGCAGTCCCAGACCGGCTAACTATGGCTACACCTTC. Residues: CASSPRPANYGYTF.